This section outlines one T cell receptor (beta chain) sequence together with its context. V gave up 1 base and J gave up 1 base, with 13 bases separating them. The CDR3 length is 16 residues. Germline V gene lookup returns CDR1 MGHRA and CDR2 YSYEKL. The data were produced by immunoSEQ multiplex PCR, yet TCRdb's version contains in-frame clones alone and is incomplete. The sample holds 70,000 to 85,000 clones, roughly four fifths seen once. This record comes from a study of blood T cell repertoires in COVID-19. Whole-study context: COVID-19 samples collected from the United States, Italy and Spain covered acute and convalescent phases. PBMCs, B-cell-depleted T cells, or T cells provided the cDNA or gDNA that made up the material.

This clonotype was obtained from an older man with acute or convalescent COVID-19. The J gene is TRBJ2-5, the V gene TRBV4-1; D is uncertain. Sequenced material: peripheral blood. Written as DNA, the CDR3 is TGCGCCAGCAGCCAAGGGGTGGTAGCCTCCCAAGAGACCCAGTACTTC. Amino acid sequence: CASSQGVVASQETQYF.